This is a list of T cell receptor beta chains from one sample in a study of cytomegalovirus exposure and HLA in healthy donors. Profiling relied on immunoSEQ multiplex PCR, and the TCRdb table lists in-frame clones only, not all of them. The sample has about 160,000 clones, 70% to 80% seen once; the top ten hold about 3.8%. The sample taken for sequencing was PBMCs. The source of these receptors is a man aged 25-45 years in good health and CMV-seropositive. CDR3s include the opening cysteine and the closing phenylalanine or tryptophan. Each record gives: D gene, V gene, J gene, clone size, CDR3 protein, CDR3 DNA. A D gene is named only where the DNA matches it firmly. The size of a clone is reported for some rows only, either as once, few or many, or as a class for expanded clones.

d_gene: TRBD2
v_gene: TRBV18
j_gene: TRBJ2-7
abundance: -
CDR3aa: CASSPGGPTYEQYF
CDR3nt: TGTGCCAGCTCCCCGGGGGGACCGACCTACGAGCAGTACTTC

d_gene: TRBD1
v_gene: TRBV6-1
j_gene: TRBJ1-6
abundance: -
CDR3aa: CASRTGGDSPLHF
CDR3nt: TGTGCCAGCAGGACAGGGGGCGATTCACCCCTCCACTTT

d_gene: TRBD1
v_gene: TRBV18
j_gene: TRBJ2-5
abundance: -
CDR3aa: CASSPDRAETQYF
CDR3nt: TGTGCCAGCTCACCGGACAGGGCAGAGACCCAGTACTTC

d_gene: -
v_gene: TRBV7-3
j_gene: TRBJ2-1
abundance: -
CDR3aa: CASSPPLRPNEQFF
CDR3nt: TGTGCCAGCAGCCCCCCACTTCGCCCCAATGAGCAGTTCTTC

d_gene: -
v_gene: TRBV25-1
j_gene: TRBJ2-5
abundance: -
CDR3aa: CASSLSQTQYF
CDR3nt: TGTGCCAGCAGCCTAAGTCAGACCCAGTACTTC

d_gene: -
v_gene: TRBV5-1
j_gene: TRBJ1-1
abundance: -
CDR3aa: CASSWEWGGTEAFF
CDR3nt: TGCGCCAGCAGTTGGGAGTGGGGAGGCACTGAAGCTTTCTTT

d_gene: -
v_gene: TRBV29-1
j_gene: TRBJ2-7
abundance: -
CDR3aa: CSVATAYEQYF
CDR3nt: TGCAGCGTTGCGACAGCCTACGAGCAGTACTTC

d_gene: TRBD1
v_gene: TRBV25-1
j_gene: TRBJ2-3
abundance: -
CDR3aa: CASSDPGQGVTDTQYF
CDR3nt: TGTGCCAGCAGTGACCCGGGACAGGGGGTCACAGATACGCAGTATTTT

d_gene: TRBD1
v_gene: TRBV28
j_gene: TRBJ1-4
abundance: -
CDR3aa: CASSLYPGGTNEKLFF
CDR3nt: TGTGCCAGCAGTTTATACCCAGGGGGCACTAATGAAAAACTGTTTTTT

d_gene: TRBD1
v_gene: TRBV19
j_gene: TRBJ2-3
abundance: -
CDR3aa: CASSQPGQQSTDTQYF
CDR3nt: TGTGCCAGTAGTCAGCCGGGACAGCAAAGCACAGATACGCAGTATTTT

d_gene: -
v_gene: TRBV6-4
j_gene: TRBJ1-6
abundance: -
CDR3aa: CASSDSADNSPLHF
CDR3nt: TGTGCCAGCAGTGACTCGGCCGATAATTCACCCCTCCACTTT

d_gene: -
v_gene: TRBV4-1
j_gene: TRBJ1-2
abundance: -
CDR3aa: CASSHAGSDGYTF
CDR3nt: TGCGCCAGCAGCCACGCGGGGTCGGATGGCTACACCTTC

d_gene: TRBD1
v_gene: TRBV19
j_gene: TRBJ1-6
abundance: -
CDR3aa: CASSGGQGLNSPLHF
CDR3nt: TGTGCCAGTAGTGGGGGACAGGGGTTAAATTCACCCCTCCACTTT

d_gene: TRBD1
v_gene: TRBV6-1
j_gene: TRBJ1-5
abundance: -
CDR3aa: CASSAGDSYYNQPQHF
CDR3nt: TGTGCCAGCAGTGCTGGGGACAGTTATTACAATCAGCCCCAGCATTTT

d_gene: TRBD1
v_gene: TRBV2
j_gene: TRBJ2-4
abundance: -
CDR3aa: CASRDRLAKNIQYF
CDR3nt: TGTGCCAGCAGGGACAGGCTAGCCAAAAACATTCAGTACTTC

d_gene: -
v_gene: TRBV1
j_gene: TRBJ1-2
abundance: -
CDR3aa: CTSSPDRGNYGYTF
CDR3nt: TGCACCAGCAGCCCGGACAGGGGAAACTATGGCTACACCTTC

d_gene: TRBD1
v_gene: TRBV4-3
j_gene: TRBJ1-1
abundance: -
CDR3aa: CASSQKTGFTEAFF
CDR3nt: TGCGCCAGCAGCCAAAAGACAGGGTTCACTGAAGCTTTCTTT

d_gene: -
v_gene: TRBV23-1
j_gene: TRBJ1-5
abundance: -
CDR3aa: CASSHTGLSNQPQHF
CDR3nt: TGCGCCAGCAGTCACACAGGGCTGAGCAATCAGCCCCAGCATTTT

d_gene: -
v_gene: TRBV12-5
j_gene: TRBJ2-7
abundance: few
CDR3aa: CASAGTTYEQYF
CDR3nt: TGTGCTAGTGCCGGGACAACCTACGAGCAGTACTTC

d_gene: -
v_gene: TRBV5-1
j_gene: TRBJ2-3
abundance: -
CDR3aa: CASGLGGSTDTQYF
CDR3nt: TGCGCCAGCGGTCTAGGCGGAAGCACAGATACGCAGTATTTT

d_gene: TRBD1
v_gene: TRBV5-1
j_gene: TRBJ2-1
abundance: -
CDR3aa: CASRGQGGTSSYNEQFF
CDR3nt: TGCGCCAGCAGGGGACAGGGGGGGACGAGCTCCTACAATGAGCAGTTCTTC

d_gene: TRBD2
v_gene: TRBV4-1
j_gene: TRBJ2-1
abundance: -
CDR3aa: CASSQDSYPASGTDNEQFF
CDR3nt: TGCGCCAGCAGCCAAGATTCCTACCCCGCTAGCGGAACTGACAATGAGCAGTTCTTC

d_gene: -
v_gene: TRBV7-9
j_gene: TRBJ2-5
abundance: few
CDR3aa: CASSLALREETQYF
CDR3nt: TGTGCCAGCAGCTTAGCGCTACGAGAAGAGACCCAGTACTTC

d_gene: TRBD1
v_gene: TRBV9
j_gene: TRBJ2-7
abundance: few
CDR3aa: CASSVGQGPYEQYF
CDR3nt: TGTGCCAGCAGCGTAGGACAGGGGCCCTACGAGCAGTACTTC

d_gene: TRBD2
v_gene: TRBV7-9
j_gene: TRBJ2-1
abundance: -
CDR3aa: CASSLALAGDREQFF
CDR3nt: TGTGCCAGCAGCTTAGCCCTAGCGGGGGACCGGGAGCAGTTCTTC

d_gene: TRBD2
v_gene: TRBV7-9
j_gene: TRBJ2-4
abundance: -
CDR3aa: CASSLGGGNIQYF
CDR3nt: TGTGCCAGCAGCTTAGGGGGGGGAAACATTCAGTACTTC

d_gene: TRBD1
v_gene: TRBV5-1
j_gene: TRBJ1-6
abundance: -
CDR3aa: CASSPGTDYNSPLHF
CDR3nt: TGCGCCAGCAGCCCCGGGACAGATTATAATTCACCCCTCCACTTT

d_gene: TRBD1
v_gene: TRBV4-1
j_gene: TRBJ1-5
abundance: -
CDR3aa: CVSSQVQGDSNQPQHF
CDR3nt: TGCGTCAGCAGCCAAGTCCAGGGGGACAGCAATCAGCCCCAGCATTTT

d_gene: TRBD2
v_gene: TRBV9
j_gene: TRBJ2-7
abundance: -
CDR3aa: CASSASLAGGSYEQYF
CDR3nt: TGTGCCAGCAGCGCCTCACTCGCGGGGGGTTCCTACGAGCAGTACTTC

d_gene: -
v_gene: TRBV28
j_gene: TRBJ1-1
abundance: -
CDR3aa: CASRAPVNTEAFF
CDR3nt: TGTGCCAGCAGGGCCCCTGTGAACACTGAAGCTTTCTTT

d_gene: TRBD1
v_gene: TRBV5-1
j_gene: TRBJ1-1
abundance: -
CDR3aa: CASSRDRDNTEAFF
CDR3nt: TGCGCCAGCAGCCGGGACAGGGATAACACTGAAGCTTTCTTT

d_gene: -
v_gene: TRBV6-5
j_gene: TRBJ2-4
abundance: -
CDR3aa: CASSSSGELAKNIQYF
CDR3nt: TGTGCCAGCAGTTCGTCCGGGGAATTAGCCAAAAACATTCAGTACTTC

d_gene: -
v_gene: TRBV5-1
j_gene: TRBJ2-7
abundance: -
CDR3aa: CASSEQGPITNEQYF
CDR3nt: TGCGCCAGCAGCGAACAGGGACCGATCACCAACGAGCAGTACTTC

d_gene: TRBD1
v_gene: TRBV6-1
j_gene: TRBJ2-7
abundance: -
CDR3aa: CASRAGTGGLEQYF
CDR3nt: TGTGCCAGCAGGGCCGGGACAGGGGGCCTCGAGCAGTACTTC

d_gene: -
v_gene: TRBV7-9
j_gene: TRBJ1-2
abundance: -
CDR3aa: CASSLGKGDYGYTF
CDR3nt: TGTGCCAGCAGCTTAGGGAAAGGGGACTATGGCTACACCTTC

d_gene: -
v_gene: TRBV29-1
j_gene: TRBJ2-5
abundance: -
CDR3aa: CSAERTDQETQYF
CDR3nt: TGCAGCGCCGAAAGGACAGACCAAGAGACCCAGTACTTC

d_gene: TRBD2
v_gene: TRBV9
j_gene: TRBJ2-7
abundance: -
CDR3aa: CASSVSSGGYEQYF
CDR3nt: TGTGCCAGCAGCGTTTCTAGCGGGGGCTACGAGCAGTACTTC

d_gene: TRBD1
v_gene: TRBV25-1
j_gene: TRBJ2-1
abundance: -
CDR3aa: CASSAGTGGNSYNEQFF
CDR3nt: TGTGCCAGCAGTGCGGGGACAGGGGGCAACTCCTACAATGAGCAGTTCTTC

d_gene: TRBD2
v_gene: TRBV29-1
j_gene: TRBJ2-3
abundance: -
CDR3aa: CSVGLAGAPDTQYF
CDR3nt: TGCAGCGTGGGACTAGCGGGGGCCCCAGATACGCAGTATTTT

d_gene: -
v_gene: TRBV15
j_gene: TRBJ2-3
abundance: once
CDR3aa: CATSRDLLGRDTDTQYF
CDR3nt: TGTGCCACCAGCAGAGATCTGTTGGGGCGAGACACAGATACGCAGTATTTT

d_gene: TRBD1
v_gene: TRBV9
j_gene: TRBJ1-1
abundance: -
CDR3aa: CASSALTGGNTEAFF
CDR3nt: TGTGCCAGCAGCGCGCTGACAGGGGGGAACACTGAAGCTTTCTTT

d_gene: TRBD1
v_gene: TRBV4-1
j_gene: TRBJ2-7
abundance: -
CDR3aa: CASRFGTGLSYEQYF
CDR3nt: TGCGCCAGCAGGTTCGGGACAGGGCTCTCCTACGAGCAGTACTTC

d_gene: -
v_gene: TRBV7-9
j_gene: TRBJ1-1
abundance: -
CDR3aa: CASSFPIGVPNTEAFF
CDR3nt: TGTGCCAGCAGCTTCCCCATCGGGGTGCCGAACACTGAAGCTTTCTTT

d_gene: -
v_gene: TRBV11-3
j_gene: TRBJ1-5
abundance: -
CDR3aa: CASSLVIRGGGNQPQHF
CDR3nt: TGTGCCAGCAGCTTAGTAATAAGGGGGGGAGGCAATCAGCCCCAGCATTTT

d_gene: -
v_gene: TRBV10-3
j_gene: TRBJ2-3
abundance: -
CDR3aa: CATRTDRTDTQYF
CDR3nt: TGTGCCACCCGGACAGATCGCACAGATACGCAGTATTTT

d_gene: TRBD2
v_gene: TRBV28
j_gene: TRBJ2-1
abundance: -
CDR3aa: CASRTGLAGGNNEQFF
CDR3nt: TGTGCCAGCAGGACCGGCTTAGCGGGGGGGAACAATGAGCAGTTCTTC

d_gene: TRBD2
v_gene: TRBV2
j_gene: TRBJ2-7
abundance: -
CDR3aa: CASSEQRGVYEQYF
CDR3nt: TGTGCCAGCAGTGAACAGCGGGGGGTCTACGAGCAGTACTTC

d_gene: TRBD2
v_gene: TRBV6-5
j_gene: TRBJ2-3
abundance: -
CDR3aa: CASGSGAHTDTQYF
CDR3nt: TGTGCCAGTGGTAGCGGGGCTCACACAGATACGCAGTATTTT

d_gene: -
v_gene: TRBV18
j_gene: TRBJ1-5
abundance: -
CDR3aa: CASSPQGNSNQPQHF
CDR3nt: TGTGCCAGCTCACCCCAGGGTAATAGCAATCAGCCCCAGCATTTT

d_gene: -
v_gene: TRBV5-4
j_gene: TRBJ2-7
abundance: -
CDR3aa: CASSLTGSYEQYF
CDR3nt: TGTGCCAGCAGCTTGACAGGGTCCTACGAGCAGTACTTC

d_gene: -
v_gene: TRBV5-5
j_gene: TRBJ1-3
abundance: -
CDR3aa: CASSLQGNTIYF
CDR3nt: TGTGCCAGCAGCCTACAGGGAAACACCATATATTTT

d_gene: -
v_gene: TRBV4-3
j_gene: TRBJ2-7
abundance: -
CDR3aa: CASSQAAGYEQYF
CDR3nt: TGCGCCAGCAGCCAAGCGGCAGGATACGAGCAGTACTTC

d_gene: -
v_gene: TRBV2
j_gene: TRBJ1-2
abundance: once
CDR3aa: CASSDSTDNYGYTF
CDR3nt: TGTGCCAGCAGTGATTCGACAGATAACTATGGCTACACCTTC

d_gene: TRBD2
v_gene: TRBV11-2
j_gene: TRBJ2-5
abundance: once
CDR3aa: CASSLGGGAETQYF
CDR3nt: TGTGCCAGCAGCTTAGGCGGGGGGGCCGAGACCCAGTACTTC

d_gene: -
v_gene: TRBV9
j_gene: TRBJ2-5
abundance: -
CDR3aa: CASSVSRVGETQYF
CDR3nt: TGTGCCAGCAGCGTATCGAGGGTTGGGGAGACCCAGTACTTC

d_gene: -
v_gene: TRBV20-1
j_gene: TRBJ2-4
abundance: -
CDR3aa: CSATGENIQYF
CDR3nt: TGCAGTGCTACAGGGGAAAACATTCAGTACTTC

d_gene: -
v_gene: TRBV6-6
j_gene: TRBJ2-5
abundance: -
CDR3aa: CASSSSEEETQYF
CDR3nt: TGTGCCAGCAGTAGCAGCGAGGAAGAGACCCAGTACTTC

d_gene: -
v_gene: TRBV29-1
j_gene: TRBJ1-2
abundance: -
CDR3aa: CSVGGQNYGYTF
CDR3nt: TGCAGCGTTGGGGGACAAAACTATGGCTACACCTTC

d_gene: TRBD1
v_gene: TRBV6-5
j_gene: TRBJ2-7
abundance: -
CDR3aa: CASRPGGRYEQYF
CDR3nt: TGTGCCAGCAGGCCAGGGGGACGGTACGAGCAGTACTTC

d_gene: -
v_gene: TRBV29-1
j_gene: TRBJ2-7
abundance: -
CDR3aa: CSVEDLTYEQYF
CDR3nt: TGCAGCGTTGAAGATCTTACCTACGAGCAGTACTTC